The 5 T cell receptor beta chains reported below all come from one sample, sequenced in a study of shared clonotypes between healthy human individuals (dated by TCRdb to the early 2020s). Library generation was performed with the immunoSEQ multiplex PCR assay. Held by TCRdb, this immuneACCESS table contains in-frame sequences only and omits some clones. Under half of the omission traces to an unresolved V gene where checked; the cause of the rest is unknown. In this sample the table shows 2,100,000 or so clones, approximately 96% of which occur a single time. The top ten hold around 0.13% of the sample. The specimen was naive CD4+ T cells sorted from blood. This specimen's cell subset or site label, per the study, means: CD45RA+ positively selected. These receptor sequences come from a man aged 18 to 35 in good health.

This clone was recorded only once. The chain joins TRBV5-1 to TRBJ2-2, with D tentatively TRBD1 or TRBD2 (5 bases each). The CDR3 spans 15 residues. With 6 bases removed from V and 1 base from J, the gap between germline ends came to 13 bases. Germline lookup yields CDR1 SGHRS and CDR2 YFSETQ. The CDR3 DNA follows: TGCGCCAGCACCTCCGGGACCCAGAACACCGGGGAGCTGTTTTTT. Translation: CASTSGTQNTGELFF. The whole variable domain, filled in from reference TRBV5-1 and TRBJ2-2, reads KAGVTQTPRYLIKTRGQQVTLSCSPISGHRSVSWYQQTPGQGLQFLFEYFSETQRNKGNFPGRFSGRQFSNSRSEMNVSTLELGDSALYLCASTSGTQNTGELFFGEGSRLTVL.

V gene TRBV18 combines with J gene TRBJ2-1; the match to TRBD1 covers 8 bases. V shed 3 bases and J 5 bases; nucleotides not matched to a gene: 6. This CDR3 is built from 15 residues. Germline CDR1 and CDR2: KGHSH and LQKENI. Here the CDR3 DNA reads TGTGCCAGCTCACCGACAGGGGCTTTCAACAATGAGCAGTTCTTC. Translating gives CASSPTGAFNNEQFF. The full variable domain, with the rest looked up from reference TRBV18 and TRBJ2-1, is NAGVMQNPRHLVRRRGQEARLRCSPMKGHSHVYWYRQLPEEGLKFMVYLQKENIIDESGMPKERFSAEFPKEGPSILRIQQVVRGDSAAYFCASSPTGAFNNEQFFGPGTRLTVL.

The chain has TRBV7-2 and TRBJ2-1, with D unclear. Trimming left V 0 bases short and J 10 bases short, with 10 bases between. The V gene's germline CDR1 is SGHTA and CDR2 FQGNSA. The CDR3 length is 13 residues. CDR3 nucleotide sequence: TGTGCCAGCAGCTTAGCGACGGGTGGAGAGCAGTTCTTC. Translating it yields CASSLATGGEQFF.

V gene TRBV6-5 combines with J gene TRBJ2-5; 13 bases align to TRBD2. Germline values: CDR1 MNHEY, CDR2 SVGAGI. CDR3 size: 15 residues. With 6 bases clipped from V and 7 bases from J, the junction kept 8 bases outside the gene matches. In nucleotides, the CDR3 is TGTGCCAGCAGCACCGGGACTAGCGGGAAAGTGACCCAGTACTTC. This codes for CASSTGTSGKVTQYF.

The rearrangement joins TRBV2 to TRBJ1-2; D remains ambiguous. Trimming removed 1 base from V and 7 bases from J, with 7 bases in between. Germline V gene data show CDR1 as SNHLY and CDR2 as FYNNEI. This CDR3 is 12 amino acids long. This chain's CDR3 is CASSEVEFGYTF. The DNA of the CDR3 is TGTGCCAGCAGTGAAGTTGAGTTTGGCTACACCTTC.